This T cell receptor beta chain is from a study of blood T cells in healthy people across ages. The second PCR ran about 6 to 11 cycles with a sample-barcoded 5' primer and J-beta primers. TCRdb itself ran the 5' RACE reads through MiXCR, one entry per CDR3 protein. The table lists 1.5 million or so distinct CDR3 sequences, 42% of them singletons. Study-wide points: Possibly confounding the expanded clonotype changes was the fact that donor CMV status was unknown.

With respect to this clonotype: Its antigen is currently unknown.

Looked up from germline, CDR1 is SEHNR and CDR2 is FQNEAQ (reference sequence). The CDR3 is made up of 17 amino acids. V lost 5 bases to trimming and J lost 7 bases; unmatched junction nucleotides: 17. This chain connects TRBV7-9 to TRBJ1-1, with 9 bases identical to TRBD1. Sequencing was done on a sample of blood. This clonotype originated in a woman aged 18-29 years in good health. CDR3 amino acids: CASSRLGTGRSGGEAFF. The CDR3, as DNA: TGTGCCAGCAGCAGACTCGGGACAGGGAGGAGTGGAGGTGAAGCTTTCTTT. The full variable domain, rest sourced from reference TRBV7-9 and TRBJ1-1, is DTGVSQNPRHKITKRGQNVTFRCDPISEHNRLYWYRQTLGQGPEFLTYFQNEAQLEKSRLLSDRFSAERPKGSFSTLEIQRTEQGDSAMYLCASSRLGTGRSGGEAFFGQGTRLTVV.